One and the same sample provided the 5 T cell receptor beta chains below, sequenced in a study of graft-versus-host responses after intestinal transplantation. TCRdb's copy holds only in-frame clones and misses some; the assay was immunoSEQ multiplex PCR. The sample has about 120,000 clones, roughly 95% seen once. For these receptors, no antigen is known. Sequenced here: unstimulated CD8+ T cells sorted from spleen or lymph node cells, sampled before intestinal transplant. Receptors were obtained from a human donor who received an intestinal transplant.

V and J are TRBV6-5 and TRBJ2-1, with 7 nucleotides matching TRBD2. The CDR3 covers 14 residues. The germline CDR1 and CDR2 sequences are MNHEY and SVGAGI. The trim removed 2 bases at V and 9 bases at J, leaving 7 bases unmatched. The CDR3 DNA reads TGTGCCAGCAGTTACAAGTTGGGGGGGATTGAGCAGTTCTTC. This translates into CASSYKLGGIEQFF.

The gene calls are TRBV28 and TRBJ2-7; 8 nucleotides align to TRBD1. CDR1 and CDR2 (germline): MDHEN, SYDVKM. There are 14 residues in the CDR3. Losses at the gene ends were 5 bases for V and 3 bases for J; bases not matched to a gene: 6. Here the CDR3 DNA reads TGTGCCAGCAGTCCTCAGGGGGCTTACTACGAGCAGTACTTC. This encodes CASSPQGAYYEQYF.

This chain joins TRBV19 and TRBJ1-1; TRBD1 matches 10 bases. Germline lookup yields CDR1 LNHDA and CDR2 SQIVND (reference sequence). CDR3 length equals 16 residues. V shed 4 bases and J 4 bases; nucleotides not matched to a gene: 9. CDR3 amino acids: CASSTGTGVVSTEAFF. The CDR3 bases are TGTGCCAGTAGTACCGGGACAGGGGTGGTTAGCACTGAAGCTTTCTTT.

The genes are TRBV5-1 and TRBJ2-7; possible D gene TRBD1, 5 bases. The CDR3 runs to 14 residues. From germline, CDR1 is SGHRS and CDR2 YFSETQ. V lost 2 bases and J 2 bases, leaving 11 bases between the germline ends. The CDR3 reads CASSLLGPTYEQYF. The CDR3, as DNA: TGCGCCAGCAGCTTATTGGGGCCGACCTACGAGCAGTACTTC.

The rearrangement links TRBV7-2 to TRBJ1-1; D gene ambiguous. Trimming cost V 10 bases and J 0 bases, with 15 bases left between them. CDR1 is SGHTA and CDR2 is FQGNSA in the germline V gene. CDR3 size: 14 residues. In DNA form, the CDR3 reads TGTGCCATCCACATGACGCGCATGAACACTGAAGCTTTCTTT. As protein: CAIHMTRMNTEAFF.